This is a list of T cell receptor beta chains from one sample in a study of blood T cell repertoires in COVID-19. The data were produced by immunoSEQ multiplex PCR, yet TCRdb's version contains in-frame clones alone and is incomplete. The data show around 100,000 clones, with 88% seen just once and approximately 3.5% held by the top ten. Sequenced: peripheral blood. The receptor source for this set is a human donor in a cohort sampled during active COVID-19. CDR3s include the opening cysteine and the closing phenylalanine or tryptophan. A D gene is named only where the DNA matches it firmly. A row's size may be missing; if present it is once, few, many or a size class.

14	NA	TRBV7-2	NA	TRBJ1-5	TGTGCCAGCAGCTCTCTGGGGGGAGATCAGCCCCAGCATTTT	CASSSLGGDQPQHF
15	NA	TRBV2	NA	TRBJ1-1	TGTGCCAGCAGGAGAAGACAGGATCTAAACACTGAAGCTTTCTTT	CASRRRQDLNTEAFF
14	few	TRBV19	TRBD1	TRBJ2-7	TGTGCCAGTAGTGGCCGGGACAGAGTTTACGAGCAGTACTTC	CASSGRDRVYEQYF
12	NA	TRBV7-9	NA	TRBJ1-2	TGTGCCAGCGGGCAGACTAACTATGGCTACACCTTC	CASGQTNYGYTF
15	NA	TRBV13	NA	TRBJ2-7	TGTGCCAGCAGCTTGGGCGACAGGCCCCTTTACGAGCAGTACTTC	CASSLGDRPLYEQYF
14	NA	TRBV7-9	NA	TRBJ1-2	TGTGCCAGCAGCTTGTACGACAGCAACTATGGCTACACCTTC	CASSLYDSNYGYTF
12	NA	TRBV12-3/TRBV12-4	NA	TRBJ2-3	TGTGCTAGTCGGAGGCTTGGAGATACGCAGTATTTT	CASRRLGDTQYF
14	many	TRBV7-2	NA	TRBJ2-7	TGTGCCAGCAGCTTCTCCCAGATCAACTACGAGCAGTACTTC	CASSFSQINYEQYF
19	NA	TRBV30	NA	TRBJ1-4	TGTGCCTTCCTCCCCTCCCGGACAGCATTCCTCGCAACTAATGAAAAACTGTTTTTT	CAFLPSRTAFLATNEKLFF
18	NA	TRBV3-1/TRBV3-2	TRBD1	TRBJ2-2	TGTGCCAGCAGCCCCCGGAGTCTAACCGGGACAGTAGTCGGGGAGCTGTTTTTT	CASSPRSLTGTVVGELFF
14	NA	TRBV5-1	TRBD1	TRBJ1-1	TGCGCCAGCAGCCGACAGGGGGCGAACACTGAAGCTTTCTTT	CASSRQGANTEAFF
15	once	TRBV3-1/TRBV3-2	NA	TRBJ2-7	TGTGCCAGCAGCCAAGAACGCAGGCTCTCCTACGAGCAGTACTTC	CASSQERRLSYEQYF
13	NA	TRBV5-1	TRBD2	TRBJ2-1	TGCGCCAGCAGCTCTGCCGGGAGGGATGAGCAGTTCTTC	CASSSAGRDEQFF
15	NA	TRBV28	NA	TRBJ1-5	TGTGCCAGCAGTTTACCGGACTGGGGGGGACAGCCCCAGCATTTT	CASSLPDWGGQPQHF
17	NA	TRBV11-2	TRBD2	TRBJ2-1	TGTGCCAGCAGCCGGCTCAGCGGGGATTCCCGATACAATGAGCAGTTCTTC	CASSRLSGDSRYNEQFF
12	NA	TRBV28	NA	TRBJ2-1	TGTGCCAGCAGTTTAGGGCACAATGAGCAGTTCTTC	CASSLGHNEQFF
14	once	TRBV6-6	NA	TRBJ2-7	TGTGCCAGCAGCCCTACGCGCCTATCCTACGAGCAGTACTTC	CASSPTRLSYEQYF
15	NA	TRBV11-1	NA	TRBJ1-1	TGTGCCAGCAGCTTTGATCAGGGGTGGAACACTGAAGCTTTCTTT	CASSFDQGWNTEAFF
13	NA	TRBV2	TRBD2	TRBJ2-1	TGTGCCAGCAGTGCCCGGGGGGAGGGGGAGCAGTTCTTC	CASSARGEGEQFF
14	once	TRBV6-5	TRBD1	TRBJ2-7	TGTGCCAGCAGTCGTCCGGGACAGGGATACGAGCAGTACTTC	CASSRPGQGYEQYF
15	NA	TRBV5-1	TRBD2	TRBJ2-7	TGCGCCAGCAGCTTGAGAGCGGGAGGAGCCTACGAGCAGTACTTC	CASSLRAGGAYEQYF
17	NA	TRBV30	TRBD1	TRBJ1-4	TGTGCCTGGAGAGCCGGGACAGGGGGCGTGCGAGGGGAAAAACTGTTTTTT	CAWRAGTGGVRGEKLFF
11	NA	TRBV28	NA	TRBJ1-1	TGTGCCAGCAGTAACAGGACTGAAGCTTTCTTT	CASSNRTEAFF
15	NA	TRBV19	TRBD1	TRBJ2-7	TGTGCCAGTAGTATATGGGGACAGGGGGAAGTCGAGCAGTACTTC	CASSIWGQGEVEQYF
15	NA	TRBV6-5	TRBD2	TRBJ2-5	TGTGCCGCTCGGCCTAGCGGGAGGGCGGGAGAGACCCAGTACTTC	CAARPSGRAGETQYF
16	few	TRBV2	TRBD2	TRBJ2-2	TGTGCCAGCAGGGGCACTAGCGGGAGGGCCGCCGGGGAGCTGTTTTTT	CASRGTSGRAAGELFF
13	NA	TRBV30	NA	TRBJ2-1	TGTGCCTGGAGTGTAGGGGGGGTGAATGGGCAGTTCTTC	CAWSVGGVNGQFF
14	NA	TRBV7-2	TRBD1	TRBJ2-5	TGTGCCAGCAGCTTGACAGGGGGACAAGAGACCCAGTACTTC	CASSLTGGQETQYF
13	NA	TRBV10-3	NA	TRBJ2-7	TGTGCCATCAGTGACAGCGTCCCCTACGAGCAGTACTTC	CAISDSVPYEQYF
16	NA	TRBV7-8	TRBD2	TRBJ2-1	TGTGCCAGCAGCTTACAAGCGGGACTTTCCCTTACAGTGCAGTTCTTC	CASSLQAGLSLTVQFF